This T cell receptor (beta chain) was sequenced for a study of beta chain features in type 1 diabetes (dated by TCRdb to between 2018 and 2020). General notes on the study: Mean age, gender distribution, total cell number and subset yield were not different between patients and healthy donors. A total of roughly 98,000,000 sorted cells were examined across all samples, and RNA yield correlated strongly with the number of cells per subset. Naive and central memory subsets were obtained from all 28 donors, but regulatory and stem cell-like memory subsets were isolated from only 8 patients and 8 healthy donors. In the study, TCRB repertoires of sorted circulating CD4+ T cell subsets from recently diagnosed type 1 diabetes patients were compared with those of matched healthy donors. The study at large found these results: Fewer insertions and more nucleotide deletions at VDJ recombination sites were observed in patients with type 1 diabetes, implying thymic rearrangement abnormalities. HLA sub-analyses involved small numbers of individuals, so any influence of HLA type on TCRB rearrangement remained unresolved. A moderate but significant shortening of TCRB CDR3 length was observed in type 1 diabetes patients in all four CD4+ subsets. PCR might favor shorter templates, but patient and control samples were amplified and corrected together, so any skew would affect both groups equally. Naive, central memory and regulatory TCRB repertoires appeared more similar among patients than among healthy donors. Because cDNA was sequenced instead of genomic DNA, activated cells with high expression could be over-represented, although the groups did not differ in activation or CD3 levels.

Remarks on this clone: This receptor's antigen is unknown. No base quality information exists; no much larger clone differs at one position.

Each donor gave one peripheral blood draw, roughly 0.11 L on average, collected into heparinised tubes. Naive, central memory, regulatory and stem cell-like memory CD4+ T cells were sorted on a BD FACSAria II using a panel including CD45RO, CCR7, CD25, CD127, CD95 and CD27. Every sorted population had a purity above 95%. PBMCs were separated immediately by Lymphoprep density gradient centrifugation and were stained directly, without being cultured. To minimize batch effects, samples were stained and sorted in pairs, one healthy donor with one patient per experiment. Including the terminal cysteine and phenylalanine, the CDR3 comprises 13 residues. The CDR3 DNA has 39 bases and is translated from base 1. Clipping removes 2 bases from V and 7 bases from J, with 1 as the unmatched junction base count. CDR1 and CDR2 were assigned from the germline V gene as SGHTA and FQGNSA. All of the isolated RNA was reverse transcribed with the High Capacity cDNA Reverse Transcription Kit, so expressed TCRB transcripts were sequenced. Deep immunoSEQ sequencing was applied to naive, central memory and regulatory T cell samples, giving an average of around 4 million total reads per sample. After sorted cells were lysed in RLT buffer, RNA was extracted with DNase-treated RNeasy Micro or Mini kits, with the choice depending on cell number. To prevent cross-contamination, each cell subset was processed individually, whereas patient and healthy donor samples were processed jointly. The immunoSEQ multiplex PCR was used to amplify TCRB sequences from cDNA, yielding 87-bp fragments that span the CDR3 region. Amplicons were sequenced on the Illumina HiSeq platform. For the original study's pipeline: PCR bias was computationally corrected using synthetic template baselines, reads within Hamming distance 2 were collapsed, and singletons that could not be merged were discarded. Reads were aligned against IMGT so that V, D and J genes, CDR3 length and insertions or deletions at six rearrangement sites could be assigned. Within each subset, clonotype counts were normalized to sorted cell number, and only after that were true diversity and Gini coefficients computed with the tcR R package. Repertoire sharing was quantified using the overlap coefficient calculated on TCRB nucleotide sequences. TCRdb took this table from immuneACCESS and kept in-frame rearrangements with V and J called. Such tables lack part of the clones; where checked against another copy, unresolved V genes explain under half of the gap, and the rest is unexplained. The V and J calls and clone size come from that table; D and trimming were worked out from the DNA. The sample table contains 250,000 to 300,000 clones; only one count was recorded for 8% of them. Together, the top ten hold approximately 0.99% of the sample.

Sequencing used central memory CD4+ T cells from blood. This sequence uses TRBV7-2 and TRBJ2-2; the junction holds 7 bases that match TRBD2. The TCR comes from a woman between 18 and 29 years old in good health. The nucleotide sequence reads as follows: TGTGCCAGCAGCTTACGGGAGGTCGGGGAGCTGTTTTTT. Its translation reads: CASSLREVGELFF.